A selection of T cell receptor beta chains follows, all from one sample in a study of T cells in Graves' hyperthyroidism and ophthalmopathy. TCRdb itself ran the multiplex PCR reads through MiXCR, one entry per CDR3 protein. The repertoire holds 500,000 to 650,000 distinct CDR3 sequences, 12% to 15% seen once, with roughly 14% in the top ten. Sequencing input: blood. The receptors originated from a woman aged 40 to 55 with Graves' hyperthyroidism. CDR3s include the opening cysteine and the closing phenylalanine or tryptophan. A D gene is named only where the DNA matches it firmly. Clone size is stated in some rows and not others, as once, few, many or a class when expanded.

v_gene	j_gene	d_gene	abundance	CDR3nt	CDR3aa
TRBV6-7	TRBJ2-7	TRBD2	NA	TGTGCCAGCAGTTACTGGCGGGAGCTGTCCTACGAGCAGTACTTC	CASSYWRELSYEQYF
TRBV28	TRBJ2-2	TRBD2	NA	TGTGCCAGCAGTTTTCCCCGGGAGCGGGAGGCGTCAGGGGAGCTGTTTTTT	CASSFPREREASGELFF
TRBV20-1	TRBJ1-3	TRBD1	few	TGCAGTGCTAGAGATAACAGGGGCTCTGGAAACACCATATATTTT	CSARDNRGSGNTIYF
TRBV30	TRBJ2-7	TRBD2	NA	TGTGCCTGGACCCCACGGCGGGGGGGCGGGAGCTCCTACGAGCAGTACTTC	CAWTPRRGGGSSYEQYF
TRBV12-3/TRBV12-4	TRBJ2-7	NA	many	TGTGCCAGCACCCTTGGTGTGGCGTACGAGCAGTACTTC	CASTLGVAYEQYF
TRBV10-3	TRBJ1-6	TRBD1	many	TGTGCCATCAGTGAAGGACAGGAGGGCAATTCACCCCTCCACTTT	CAISEGQEGNSPLHF
TRBV20-1	TRBJ2-1	NA	few	TGCAGTGCTAGAGGTTTCGCCTACAATGAGCAGTTCTTC	CSARGFAYNEQFF
TRBV7-9	TRBJ1-1	NA	NA	TGTGCCAGCAGGTACGGGCGGGAAACTGAAGCTTTCTTT	CASRYGRETEAFF
TRBV7-3	TRBJ1-1	NA	many	TGTGCCAGCAGCTCCAGTATAAACACTGAAGCTTTCTTT	CASSSSINTEAFF
TRBV5-6	TRBJ1-2	TRBD1	NA	TGTGCCAGCAGCTCACCTGTCAGGGGGCGACTGGTCTATGGCTACACCTTC	CASSSPVRGRLVYGYTF
TRBV5-1	TRBJ2-7	NA	many	TGCGCCAGCAGCTTGGGCGCCAACCTCTACGAGCAGTACTTC	CASSLGANLYEQYF
TRBV10-3	TRBJ1-2	TRBD1	many	TGTGCCATCAGACTCGGACAGGGAAAACTCTATGGCTACACCTTC	CAIRLGQGKLYGYTF
TRBV7-8	TRBJ2-7	NA	many	TGTGCCAGCAGCTTAGCGCGAGGCGGGCGGACCTACGAGCAGTACTTC	CASSLARGGRTYEQYF
TRBV5-1	TRBJ2-1	NA	NA	TGCGCCAGCAGCTTGGAGGGGACCCTTACCAATGAGCAGTTCTTT	CASSLEGTLTNEQFF
TRBV7-9	TRBJ2-5	TRBD2	NA	TGTGCCAGCAGCTTAGAGGGAGGGAAGACCCAGTACTTC	CASSLEGGKTQYF
TRBV11-2	TRBJ2-3	NA	many	TGTGCCAGTAAAAAGGCCGCTACAGATACGCAGTATTTT	CASKKAATDTQYF
TRBV3-1	TRBJ2-3	TRBD2	many	TGTGCCAGCAGCCAACCCAAGCGGGAGGCGAGGGATACGCAGTATTTT	CASSQPKREARDTQYF
TRBV27	TRBJ2-1	NA	NA	TGTGCCAGCAGTTACGGGACTGCCGGGAGAGCTGAGCAGTTCTTC	CASSYGTAGRAEQFF
TRBV29-1	TRBJ1-1	TRBD1	many	TGCAGCGGGGGGACAGACACTGAAGCTTTCTTT	CSGGTDTEAFF
TRBV6-1	TRBJ2-1	NA	many	TGTGCCAGCAGGGGTTACAATGAAAATGAGCAGTTCTTC	CASRGYNENEQFF
TRBV27	TRBJ2-5	NA	many	TGTGCCAGCAGGGCTCGAGGGGCGCAGGAGACCCAGTACTTC	CASRARGAQETQYF
TRBV5-4	TRBJ1-1	NA	NA	TGTGCCAGCAGCTTGGCCCCGGACACTTTATCGAACACTGAAGCTTTCTTT	CASSLAPDTLSNTEAFF
TRBV19	TRBJ1-1	TRBD1	few	TGTGCCACTCGAAGGCGGCAGGGGGCGCGGGGAGAGACTGAAGCTTTCTTT	CATRRRQGARGETEAFF
TRBV7-9	TRBJ1-5	NA	NA	TGTGCCAGCAGCTCATTTCGGCTCAACGATACAAATCAGCCCCAGCATTTT	CASSSFRLNDTNQPQHF
TRBV19	TRBJ2-2	TRBD2	few	TGTGCCAGTAGTATAGCCGGACTAGCGGGAAACACCGGGGAGCTGTTTTTT	CASSIAGLAGNTGELFF
TRBV20-1	TRBJ1-5	NA	many	TGCAGTGCTAGAGACAGGATTCATAATCAGCCCCAGCATTTT	CSARDRIHNQPQHF
TRBV20-1	TRBJ2-3	NA	many	TGCAGTGCTTTTAGCGGCCTCAGGCCAGATACGCAGTATTTT	CSAFSGLRPDTQYF
TRBV28	TRBJ1-1	TRBD1	few	TGTGCCAGCAGCCAAGAAGGAGGGACAGGGGGCGCCTGGGGGGGAGCTTTCTTT	CASSQEGGTGGAWGGAFF